This note documents a single T cell receptor beta chain sequence. Only in-frame clones appear in the TCRdb table, and some are missing; sequencing was by immunoSEQ multiplex PCR. The sample carries 90,000 to 100,000 clones, roughly half recorded once. Germline V gene lookup returns CDR1 KGHSH and CDR2 LQKENI. This CDR3 is 13 amino acids long. V lost 3 bases and J lost 8, with 10 bases in between. Donors comprised healthy HIV-negative adults lacking recent acute infections or vaccinations. Donors were Caucasian adults residing in Nashville, Tennessee, USA. Unsorted samples used approximately 99 million PBMCs for genomic DNA. This entry comes from a study of shared clonotypes between healthy human individuals.

Sequences were obtained from PBMCs. This rearrangement joins TRBV18 to TRBJ1-4, with D unresolved. The receptor's source is a woman between 40 and 50 years old in good health. Some clones in this sample may be carry-over from other donors' samples. DNA of the CDR3: TGTGCCAGCTCACCCAAGATGGACGAAAAACTGTTTTTT. Translation gives CASSPKMDEKLFF.